This TCR beta chain was observed in a study of blood T cell repertoires in COVID-19. Looking at the study overall: Collection of acute and convalescent COVID-19 samples took place in the United States, Italy and Spain.

Original methodology: Nucleated cell number was recorded as an estimate derived from reference gene primer amplification. Assay: immunoSEQ multiplex PCR; the TCRdb copy retains only in-frame clones and omits some. V, J and clone size derive from that table, while D and trimming were established from the DNA sequence. The sample records about 240,000 clones, about four fifths being singletons. The sequence derives from a woman aged 40 to 50 who had been exposed to COVID-19. What was sequenced was PBMCs or T cells enriched from blood (not recorded which).

The CDR3 loop is CASRARLTDYGYTF. CDR3 bases: TGTGCCAGCAGGGCTCGCCTTACAGACTATGGCTACACCTTC. The chain couples TRBV7-2 to TRBJ1-2; D remains unclear. The CDR3 contains 14 residues. The germline gives CDR1 SGHTA, CDR2 FQGNSA. V lost 6 bases and J 3 bases, leaving 14 bases between the germline ends. Full variable domain (outside the CDR3, taken from reference TRBV7-2 and TRBJ1-2): GAGVSQSPSNKVTEKGKDVELRCDPISGHTALYWYRQSLGQGLEFLIYFQGNSAPDKSGLPSDRFSAERTGGSVSTLTIQRTQQEDSAVYLCASRARLTDYGYTFGSGTRLTVV.